The next 31 T cell receptor beta chains were all read from a single sample in a study of response to subunit inactivated influenza vaccine. In TCRdb, the RT-PCR reads were re-called with MiXCR into one record per CDR3 protein. The sample includes around 530,000 distinct CDR3 sequences, 16% seen only once; the top ten take less than 4%. Sequencing used CD4+ T cells sorted from PBMCs, obtained 23 to 25 months after vaccination. Receptor source: a man in his fifties or sixties who received an inactivated influenza vaccine.

The rearrangement links TRBV7-2 to TRBJ2-7; D unresolved. V was clipped by 0 bases and J by 0 bases, with 9 bases between them. The CDR3 length is 15 residues. Germline CDR1 SGHTA, CDR2 FQGNSA. CDR3: CASSLAGVDSYEQYF. The CDR3 DNA sequence: TGTGCCAGCAGCTTAGCTGGTGTGGACTCCTACGAGCAGTACTTC. Based on the CDR3 plus reference TRBV7-2 and TRBJ2-7, the full variable domain is GAGVSQSPSNKVTEKGKDVELRCDPISGHTALYWYRQSLGQGLEFLIYFQGNSAPDKSGLPSDRFSAERTGGSVSTLTIQRTQQEDSAVYLCASSLAGVDSYEQYFGPGTRLTVT.

The chain links TRBV20-1 to TRBJ2-2, with TRBD2 matching 10 bases. Germline V lookup: CDR1 DFQATT, CDR2 SNEGSKA (reference sequence). CDR3 length equals 18 residues. V was pared by 1 base and J by 0 bases, with 8 bases of the junction left unmatched. CDR3 sequence (DNA): TGCAGTGCTAGAGGTGCCAGCGGGGGGGCCCCGAACACCGGGGAGCTGTTTTTT. Protein sequence: CSARGASGGAPNTGELFF.

The sample holds a few counts of this clonotype. The rearrangement uses TRBV7-2 and TRBJ2-5; the match to TRBD1 covers 7 bases. V dropped 0 bases and J dropped 4; count of bases not matched to a gene: 5. From germline, CDR1 is SGHTA and CDR2 FQGNSA. The CDR3 loop spans 15 amino acids. The CDR3 loop reads CASSLAGTATETQYF. The CDR3 coding sequence is TGTGCCAGCAGCTTAGCGGGGACAGCCACAGAGACCCAGTACTTC.

The chain joins TRBV7-2 to TRBJ2-5; TRBD1 aligns across 7 bases. The CDR3 loop spans 15 amino acids. Germline CDR1 and CDR2: SGHTA and FQGNSA. With 1 base clipped from V and 5 bases from J, the junction kept 7 bases outside the gene matches. The CDR3 loop reads CASSLGQGRRETQYF. The CDR3, as DNA: TGTGCCAGCAGCTTAGGACAGGGTCGTCGGGAGACCCAGTACTTC. The full variable domain, with the rest looked up from reference TRBV7-2 and TRBJ2-5, is GAGVSQSPSNKVTEKGKDVELRCDPISGHTALYWYRQSLGQGLEFLIYFQGNSAPDKSGLPSDRFSAERTGGSVSTLTIQRTQQEDSAVYLCASSLGQGRRETQYFGPGTRLLVL.

This chain uses TRBV4-3 with TRBJ2-2, with 9 bases that match TRBD2. Germline-derived CDR1 and CDR2 are LGHNA and YSLEER. V was clipped by 0 bases and J by 4 bases; unmatched bases: 3. This CDR3 comprises 16 residues. CDR3 nucleotides: TGCGCCAGCAGCCAAGAGGCTAGCGGGGCCACCGGGGAGCTGTTTTTT. Amino acids: CASSQEASGATGELFF.

The chain links TRBV20-1 to TRBJ1-1; D uncertain. Trimming cost V 6 bases and J 4 bases, with 12 bases left between them. The CDR3 runs to 12 residues. CDR1 and CDR2 from the germline V gene are DFQATT and SNEGSKA (reference sequence). CDR3 in amino acids: CSALWEGTEAFF. The CDR3 DNA sequence: TGCAGTGCCCTATGGGAGGGCACTGAAGCTTTCTTT.

The genes are TRBV10-3 and TRBJ2-7, with a possible D match to TRBD1 (6 bases). The length of the CDR3 is 13 residues. Germline CDR1 is ENHRY and CDR2 is SYGVKD. V lost 8 bases and J lost 1, with 12 bases in between. The chain's CDR3 is CAIQQGSSYEQYF. DNA of the CDR3: TGTGCCATCCAACAGGGTTCATCCTACGAGCAGTACTTC.

The chain carries TRBV28 and TRBJ2-7, with a tentative D call TRBD2 (5 bases). Germline loops: CDR1 MDHEN, CDR2 SYDVKM. Deletions cut 5 bases from V and 8 bases from J, with 13 bases between. The CDR3 is 12 amino acids. The CDR3 spells CASSGRTTQQYF. For the CDR3, the DNA is TGTGCCAGCAGTGGGAGAACCACCCAGCAGTACTTC.

This clonotype was seen repeatedly, ten times or more. The CDR3 sequence is CSARSVGQLYNEQFF. CDR3 DNA: TGCAGTGCTAGAAGTGTCGGACAGCTATACAATGAGCAGTTCTTC. The chain joins TRBV20-1 to TRBJ2-1, with D possibly TRBD1 on 6 matching bases. CDR1 is DFQATT and CDR2 is SNEGSKA in the germline V gene (reference sequence). The CDR3 length is 15 residues. The V end was cut by 2 bases, the J end by 4 bases, with 15 bases between.

Details on this clonotype: The limits of the CDR3 on the DNA are not certain, so only TCRdb's listed CDR3 is given. The gene calls are TRBV12-3 or TRBV12-4 and TRBJ2-2; the D call TRBD1 from the table was never checked on the DNA. The CDR3 is 16 residues long, ends included. This CDR3 is CASSFGAGSPTGELFF.

The genes are TRBV6-5 and TRBJ2-5; the D is unclear. The CDR3 sequence is 12 residues long. Trimming shortened V by 4 bases and J by 4 bases, and 7 bases separated the two germline ends. The germline V gene has CDR1 MNHEY and CDR2 SVGAGI. CDR3 region: CASSSNTETQYF. CDR3 nucleotide sequence: TGTGCCAGCAGTTCTAACACAGAGACCCAGTACTTC.

The chain employs TRBV20-1 and TRBJ2-5; TRBD1 matches at 7 bases. In germline, CDR1 is DFQATT, CDR2 SNEGSKA (reference sequence). The CDR3 consists of 17 residues. The trim removed 2 bases at V and 2 bases at J, leaving 14 bases unmatched. CDR3 loop: CSARSIRTGLRQETQYF. Here the CDR3 DNA reads TGCAGTGCTAGATCCATAAGGACAGGACTGAGACAAGAGACCCAGTACTTC.

Only a few counts were recorded for this clonotype. This chain uses TRBV12-3 or TRBV12-4 with TRBJ1-4, with no clear D. The V gene lost 8 bases and the J gene lost 1 base, with 14 bases spanning the gap. The CDR3 totals 15 residues. CDR3 protein: CASALLALTNEKLFF. The CDR3 nucleotides are TGTGCCAGCGCTCTCTTGGCCCTAACTAATGAAAAACTGTTTTTT.

V and J are TRBV29-1 and TRBJ2-7, with 7 bases identical to TRBD2. Germline V gives CDR1 SQVTM, CDR2 ANQGSEA. J gave up 7 bases and V 6 bases, and 12 bases lay outside the gene matches. CDR3 length: 13 amino acids. CDR3 bases: TGCAGCGTCCGCCCCCCCAAAGCGGGGGAGCAGTACTTC. Residues: CSVRPPKAGEQYF.

A few counts support this clonotype. Written as DNA, the CDR3 is TGCAGTGCTAGAGTTAGCTTGGCTGGCGAGCAGTACTTC. It encodes CSARVSLAGEQYF. The chain uses TRBV20-1 and TRBJ2-7; D is undetermined. CDR1 is DFQATT, CDR2 SNEGSKA, per germline (reference sequence). This CDR3 contains 13 residues. V gave up 1 base and J gave up 6 bases, with 13 bases separating them.

This clonotype was detected ten times or more. The chain carries TRBV20-1 and TRBJ2-2, with D possibly matching TRBD1 (6 bases). V dropped 2 bases and J dropped 1 base, with 14 bases sitting between them. The CDR3 covers 16 residues. CDR1 and CDR2 from the germline V gene are DFQATT and SNEGSKA (reference sequence). CDR3 DNA: TGCAGTGCTAGAAGTTTGGGCAGGGGGAACACCGGGGAGCTGTTTTTT. It encodes CSARSLGRGNTGELFF.

The chain couples TRBV9 to TRBJ2-3; the D gene is possibly TRBD2 (6 bases). The V and J ends lost 3 bases and 3 bases respectively, with 17 bases between them. The V gene's germline CDR1 is SGDLS and CDR2 YYNGEE. The CDR3 extends over 16 amino acids. The CDR3 loop is CASSGSSVTTTDTQYF. As DNA, the CDR3 is TGTGCCAGCAGCGGGTCTAGCGTTACAACGACAGATACGCAGTATTTT.

This clonotype was observed a handful of times. This rearrangement joins TRBV4-1 to TRBJ1-1; no firm D call. CDR3 length equals 16 residues. V was pared by 3 bases and J by 4 bases, with 18 bases between. Germline V gene lookup returns CDR1 MGHRA and CDR2 YSYEKL. The CDR3 sequence is CASSQPTVRALTEAFF. CDR3 DNA sequence: TGCGCCAGCAGCCAGCCCACTGTTCGAGCCCTCACTGAAGCTTTCTTT.

This clonotype was detected a few times. The chain links TRBV7-8 to TRBJ2-1; perhaps D is TRBD1 or TRBD2 (5 bases each). Looked up from germline, CDR1 is SGHVS and CDR2 is FQNEAQ. The CDR3 is made up of 16 amino acids. Trimming pared 5 bases from V and 8 bases from J, leaving 22 bases between. The CDR3 here is CASSGQRLNLEDEQFF. The CDR3 region has the DNA TGTGCCAGCAGCGGACAACGCCTCAACTTGGAGGATGAGCAGTTCTTC.

The sample holds many counts of this clonotype. The CDR3 DNA reads TGCAGCGTTGAAGTTGCTAGGAGCTCCTACGAGCAGTACTTC. As protein: CSVEVARSSYEQYF. The genes are TRBV29-1 and TRBJ2-7; D is unresolved. Trimming removed 1 base at V and 0 bases at J, with 10 bases between. Germline V gene lookup returns CDR1 SQVTM and CDR2 ANQGSEA. The CDR3 covers 14 residues.

This clonotype was recorded once. The chain carries TRBV28 and TRBJ2-3; 11 bases are shared with TRBD2. Germline V lookup: CDR1 MDHEN, CDR2 SYDVKM. V lost 10 bases to trimming and J lost 5 bases; unmatched junction nucleotides: 8. The CDR3 sequence is 14 residues long. The CDR3 DNA reads as TGTGCCACCCGACCTAGCGGGGGGCAAGATACGCAGTATTTT. Protein product: CATRPSGGQDTQYF. The whole variable domain, remainder taken from reference TRBV28 and TRBJ2-3, is DVKVTQSSRYLVKRTGEKVFLECVQDMDHENMFWYRQDPGLGLRLIYFSYDVKMKEKGDIPEGYSVSREKKERFSLILESASTNQTSMYLCATRPSGGQDTQYFGPGTRLTVL.

This clonotype has more than one count but fewer than ten. The genes are TRBV6-1 and TRBJ1-4; D gene ambiguous. The V end was cut by 6 bases, the J end by 8 bases, with 19 bases between. Per the germline V gene, CDR1 is MNHNS and CDR2 is SASEGT. The CDR3 runs 15 residues. The CDR3 sequence: CASSQDGLMGEKLFF. The CDR3 nucleotides are TGTGCCAGCAGCCAAGACGGCCTAATGGGAGAAAAACTGTTTTTT.

The table lists this clonotype with many counts. This chain connects TRBV5-6 to TRBJ2-3; D is unresolved. This CDR3 region has 12 residues. V was cut by 4 bases and J by 5 bases, with 8 bases left in between. Germline V CDR1 and CDR2: SGHDT, YYEEEE. Here the CDR3 reads CASSVRRDTQYF. The CDR3 DNA reads as TGTGCCAGCAGCGTCCGGCGAGATACGCAGTATTTT.

This clonotype was detected a few times. CDR3 residues: CAISESPGQGAADTQYF. As DNA, the CDR3 is TGTGCCATCAGTGAGTCGCCGGGACAGGGGGCCGCAGATACGCAGTATTTT. This rearrangement joins TRBV10-3 to TRBJ2-3, with 12 bases matching TRBD1. CDR1 ENHRY and CDR2 SYGVKD come from the germline V gene. V lost 0 bases to trimming and J lost 4 bases; unmatched junction nucleotides: 5. The CDR3 length is 17 residues.

This clonotype was picked up many times. The chain carries TRBV7-2 and TRBJ2-2; 10 bases agree with TRBD2. The CDR3 consists of 15 residues. V dropped 6 bases and J dropped 7; count of bases not matched to a gene: 8. CDR1 and CDR2 from the germline V gene are SGHTA and FQGNSA. CDR3 bases: TGTGCCAGCAGGACCCTAGCGGGAGTGGTCGGGGAGCTGTTTTTT. Translating gives CASRTLAGVVGELFF.

In its sample, this clonotype was seen many times. The V and J genes are TRBV5-5 and TRBJ2-2; D remains unclear. V was trimmed by 1 base and J by 1 base, leaving 11 bases between them. The length of the CDR3 is 16 residues. Germline-derived CDR1 and CDR2 are SGHKS and YYEKEE (reference sequence). The CDR3 nucleotides are TGTGCCAGCAGCTTGTACGGCCATCTGAACACCGGGGAGCTGTTTTTT. Residues: CASSLYGHLNTGELFF.

This clonotype turned up a few times. The V gene is TRBV12-3 or TRBV12-4, the J gene TRBJ1-1, with D hard to call. The CDR3 consists of 13 residues. The V and J ends lost 1 base and 12 bases respectively, with 15 bases between them. The CDR3 spells CASSLGLATPTFF. For the CDR3, the DNA is TGTGCCAGCAGTTTAGGGCTCGCGACTCCCACTTTCTTT.

This clonotype was seen only a few times. The chain is built from TRBV5-1 and TRBJ2-1; 7 nucleotides align to TRBD1. Germline lookup yields CDR1 SGHRS and CDR2 YFSETQ. V gave up 0 bases and J gave up 4 bases; unmatched junction bases: 7. The CDR3 runs 16 residues. CDR3 sequence: CASSLDDRDDYNEQFF. The DNA of the CDR3 is TGCGCCAGCAGCTTGGACGACAGGGACGATTACAATGAGCAGTTCTTC.

In this sample, this clonotype turned up a few times. The chain recombines TRBV7-2 with TRBJ1-2, with 8 bases that match TRBD1. The V gene end was trimmed by 5 bases and the J gene end by 8 bases; junction bases not matched to a gene: 13. The CDR3 is made up of 15 amino acids. The germline CDR1 and CDR2 sequences are SGHTA and FQGNSA. CDR3 sequence reads: CASSPRGQDRRGYTF. CDR3 DNA sequence: TGTGCCAGCAGCCCTCGGGGACAGGACCGTAGGGGCTACACCTTC. The complete variable domain, with remaining parts taken from reference TRBV7-2 and TRBJ1-2, reads GAGVSQSPSNKVTEKGKDVELRCDPISGHTALYWYRQSLGQGLEFLIYFQGNSAPDKSGLPSDRFSAERTGGSVSTLTIQRTQQEDSAVYLCASSPRGQDRRGYTFGSGTRLTVV.

The genes are TRBV28 and TRBJ2-7; TRBD1 aligns across 10 bases. J was trimmed by 5 bases and V by 5 bases; bases with no gene match: 9. The germline V gene has CDR1 MDHEN and CDR2 SYDVKM. The CDR3 sequence is 15 residues long. The chain's CDR3 is CASSKPDRGLHEQYF. CDR3 bases: TGTGCCAGCAGTAAACCCGACAGGGGGCTCCACGAGCAGTACTTC.

This clonotype was detected a few times. The chain joins TRBV5-1 to TRBJ1-3; D gene ambiguous. The CDR3 covers 14 residues. V dropped 0 bases and J dropped 8 bases, with 12 bases sitting between them. The V gene's germline CDR1 is SGHRS and CDR2 YFSETQ. The CDR3, as DNA: TGCGCCAGCAGCTTGGAGCACAACGGGGACACCATATATTTT. Translation: CASSLEHNGDTIYF.